A single TCR beta chain is shown here with its context. Antigen: not known. The entry originates in a study of early T cells in non-severe SARS-CoV-2 infection. Study-wide background: Unsorted whole-blood RNA was sequenced in bulk, leaving chains unpaired.

The CDR3 contains 16 residues. The germline V gene encodes CDR1 SEHNR and CDR2 FQNEAQ (reference sequence). The V end was cut by 5 bases, the J end by 8 bases, with 22 bases between. Study-level findings and limits: Anti-spike CD8 responses were favored by VDJdb matching, which missed private and CD4 specificities.

Each single cDNA molecule received a unique molecular identifier. TCRdb reprocessed the 5' RACE reads with MiXCR, giving one entry per CDR3 protein. The table records over 95,000 distinct CDR3 sequences, over 15% of them present only once. This sequence originates from an adult who was a healthcare worker with PCR-confirmed SARS-CoV-2 infection or an uninfected control (not recorded which). Sequencing input: whole blood. The chain recombines TRBV7-9 with TRBJ2-1; maybe TRBD2 (6 bases). The CDR3 here is CASSPSWGGKTHEQFF. The CDR3 DNA sequence: TGTGCCAGCAGCCCCTCGTGGGGCGGGAAGACCCATGAGCAGTTCTTC.